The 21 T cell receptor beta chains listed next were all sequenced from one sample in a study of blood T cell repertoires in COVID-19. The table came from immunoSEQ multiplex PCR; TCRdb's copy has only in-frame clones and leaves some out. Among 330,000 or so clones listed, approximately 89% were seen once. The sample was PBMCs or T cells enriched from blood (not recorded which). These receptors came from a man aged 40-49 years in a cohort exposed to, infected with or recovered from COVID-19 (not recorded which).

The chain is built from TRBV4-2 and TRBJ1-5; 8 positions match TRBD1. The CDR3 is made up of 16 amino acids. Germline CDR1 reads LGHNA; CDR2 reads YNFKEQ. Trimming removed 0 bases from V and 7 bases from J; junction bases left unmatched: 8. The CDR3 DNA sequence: TGTGCCAGCAGCCAAGATGTCGGACAGGGAGACCAGCCCCAGCATTTT. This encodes CASSQDVGQGDQPQHF.

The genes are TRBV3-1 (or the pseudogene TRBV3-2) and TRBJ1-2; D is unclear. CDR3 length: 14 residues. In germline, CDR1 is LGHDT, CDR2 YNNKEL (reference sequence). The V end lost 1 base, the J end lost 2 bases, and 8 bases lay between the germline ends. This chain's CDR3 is CASSQGSGNYGYTF. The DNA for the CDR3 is TGTGCCAGCAGCCAAGGTTCGGGGAACTATGGCTACACCTTC.

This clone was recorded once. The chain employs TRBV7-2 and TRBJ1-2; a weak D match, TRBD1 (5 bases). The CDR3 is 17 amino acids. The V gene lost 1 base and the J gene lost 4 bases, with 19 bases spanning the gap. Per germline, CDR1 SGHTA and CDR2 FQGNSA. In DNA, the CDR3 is TGTGCCAGCAGCTTAGAGCCGGGGCGGGGGTATGCCTATGGCTACACCTTC. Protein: CASSLEPGRGYAYGYTF.

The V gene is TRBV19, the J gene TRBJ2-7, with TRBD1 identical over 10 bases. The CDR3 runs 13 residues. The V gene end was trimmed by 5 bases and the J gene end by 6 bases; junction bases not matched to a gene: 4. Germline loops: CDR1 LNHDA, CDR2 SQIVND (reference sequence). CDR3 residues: CASSHGTGAEQYF. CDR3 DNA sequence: TGTGCCAGTAGTCATGGGACAGGGGCCGAGCAGTACTTC.

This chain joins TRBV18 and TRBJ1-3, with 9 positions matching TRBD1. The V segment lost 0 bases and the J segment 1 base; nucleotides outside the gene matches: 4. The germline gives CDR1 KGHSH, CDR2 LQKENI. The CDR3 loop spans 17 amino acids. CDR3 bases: TGTGCCAGCTCACCACCGGCCGGGACAGGGTCTGGAAACACCATATATTTT. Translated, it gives CASSPPAGTGSGNTIYF.

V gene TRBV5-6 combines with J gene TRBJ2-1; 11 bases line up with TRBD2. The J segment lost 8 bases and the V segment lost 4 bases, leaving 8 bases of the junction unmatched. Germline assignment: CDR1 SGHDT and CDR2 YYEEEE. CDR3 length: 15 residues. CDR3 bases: TGTGCCAGCAGCAGTGGGACTAGCGGTGTGGATGAGCAGTTCTTC. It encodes CASSSGTSGVDEQFF.

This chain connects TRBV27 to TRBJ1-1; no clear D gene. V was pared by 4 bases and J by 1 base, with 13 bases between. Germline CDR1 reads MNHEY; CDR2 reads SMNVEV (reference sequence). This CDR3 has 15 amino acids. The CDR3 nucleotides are TGTGCCAGCAGTTCCTTGGACTTCCAGAACACTGAAGCTTTCTTT. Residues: CASSSLDFQNTEAFF.

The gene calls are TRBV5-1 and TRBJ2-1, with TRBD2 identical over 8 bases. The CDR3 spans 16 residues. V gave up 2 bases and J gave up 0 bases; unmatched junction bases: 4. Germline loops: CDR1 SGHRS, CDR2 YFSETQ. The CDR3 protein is CASSLSGGSSYNEQFF. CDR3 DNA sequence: TGCGCCAGCAGCTTAAGCGGGGGAAGCTCCTACAATGAGCAGTTCTTC.

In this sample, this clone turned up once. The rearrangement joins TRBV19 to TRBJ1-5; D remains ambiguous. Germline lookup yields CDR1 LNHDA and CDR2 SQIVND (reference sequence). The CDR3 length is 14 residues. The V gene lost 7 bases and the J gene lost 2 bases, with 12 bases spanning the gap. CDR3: CASKRAEGNQPQHF. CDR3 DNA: TGTGCCAGTAAACGCGCGGAAGGCAATCAGCCCCAGCATTTT.

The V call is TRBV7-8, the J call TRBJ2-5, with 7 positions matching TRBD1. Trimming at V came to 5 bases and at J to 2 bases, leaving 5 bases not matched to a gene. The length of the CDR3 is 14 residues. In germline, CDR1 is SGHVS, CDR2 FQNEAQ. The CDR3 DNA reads TGTGCCAGCAGCCGAGGGACAGCTCAAGAGACCCAGTACTTC. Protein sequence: CASSRGTAQETQYF.

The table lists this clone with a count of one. CDR3: CAWHSGGSNQPQHF. As DNA, the CDR3 is TGTGCCTGGCACTCAGGGGGCAGCAATCAGCCCCAGCATTTT. V gene TRBV30 combines with J gene TRBJ1-5, with 8 bases identical to TRBD1. CDR1 GTSNPN and CDR2 SVGIG come from the germline V gene (reference sequence). This CDR3 spans 14 amino acids. The J segment lost 1 base and the V segment lost 5 bases, leaving 4 bases of the junction unmatched.

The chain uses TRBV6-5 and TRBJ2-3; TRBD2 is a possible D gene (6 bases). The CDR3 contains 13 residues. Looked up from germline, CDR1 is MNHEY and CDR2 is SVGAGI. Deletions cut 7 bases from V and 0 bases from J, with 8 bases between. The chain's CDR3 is CASNAGSTDTQYF. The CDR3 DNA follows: TGTGCCAGCAATGCGGGGAGCACAGATACGCAGTATTTT.

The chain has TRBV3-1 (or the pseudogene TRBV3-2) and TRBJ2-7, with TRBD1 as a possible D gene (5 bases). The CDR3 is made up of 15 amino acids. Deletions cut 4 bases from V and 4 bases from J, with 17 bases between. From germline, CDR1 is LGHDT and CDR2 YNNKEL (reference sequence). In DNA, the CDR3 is TGTGCCAGCAGCCTAACGGCAGGGAATAAATACGAGCAGTACTTC. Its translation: CASSLTAGNKYEQYF.

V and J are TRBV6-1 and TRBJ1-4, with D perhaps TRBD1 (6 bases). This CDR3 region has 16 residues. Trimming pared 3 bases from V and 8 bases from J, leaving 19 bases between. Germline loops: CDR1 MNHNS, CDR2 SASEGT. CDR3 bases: TGTGCCAGCAGTGAGGAAGTCGGGGGGCCCGGAGAAAAACTGTTTTTT. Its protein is CASSEEVGGPGEKLFF.

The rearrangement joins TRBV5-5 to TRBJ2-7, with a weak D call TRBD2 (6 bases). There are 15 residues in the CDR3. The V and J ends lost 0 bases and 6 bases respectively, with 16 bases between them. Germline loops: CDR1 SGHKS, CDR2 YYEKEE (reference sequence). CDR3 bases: TGTGCCAGCAGCTTGGTTTTGCGGGATCCTTCCGAGCAGTACTTC. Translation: CASSLVLRDPSEQYF.

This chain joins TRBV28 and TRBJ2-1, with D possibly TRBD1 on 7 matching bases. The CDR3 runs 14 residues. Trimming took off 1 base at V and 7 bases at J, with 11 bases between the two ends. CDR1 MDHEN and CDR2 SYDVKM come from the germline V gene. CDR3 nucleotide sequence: TGTGCCAGCAGTTTATCCCAGGGGGGTAATGAGCAGTTCTTC. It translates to CASSLSQGGNEQFF.

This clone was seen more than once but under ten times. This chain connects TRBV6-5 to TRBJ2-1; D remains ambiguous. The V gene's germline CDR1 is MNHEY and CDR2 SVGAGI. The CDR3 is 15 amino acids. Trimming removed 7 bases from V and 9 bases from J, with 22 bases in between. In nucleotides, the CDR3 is TGTGCCAGCAATACGAGAGGAATGCGGCAAGGTGAGCAGTTCTTC. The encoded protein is CASNTRGMRQGEQFF.

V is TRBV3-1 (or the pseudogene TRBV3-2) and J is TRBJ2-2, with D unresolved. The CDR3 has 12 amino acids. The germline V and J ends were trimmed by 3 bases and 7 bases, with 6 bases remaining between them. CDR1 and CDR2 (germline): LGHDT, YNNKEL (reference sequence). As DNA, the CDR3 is TGTGCCAGCAGCCAGAGGCTCGGGGAGCTGTTTTTT. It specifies CASSQRLGELFF.

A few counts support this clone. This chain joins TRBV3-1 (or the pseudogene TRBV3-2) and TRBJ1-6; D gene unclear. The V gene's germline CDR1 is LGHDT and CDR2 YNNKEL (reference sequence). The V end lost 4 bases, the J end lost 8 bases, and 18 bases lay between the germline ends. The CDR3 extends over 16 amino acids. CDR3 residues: CASSPLAGEWHSPLHF. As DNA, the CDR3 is TGTGCCAGCAGCCCTCTTGCCGGGGAGTGGCATTCACCCCTCCACTTT.

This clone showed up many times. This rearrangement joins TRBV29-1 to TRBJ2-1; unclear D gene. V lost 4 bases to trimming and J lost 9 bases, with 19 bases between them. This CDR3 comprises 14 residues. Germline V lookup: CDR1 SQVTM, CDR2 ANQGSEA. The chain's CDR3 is CSVGSFIGTGEQFF. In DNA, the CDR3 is TGCAGCGTTGGGAGCTTCATCGGAACTGGTGAGCAGTTCTTC.

The CDR3 region has the DNA TGTGCCAGCAGCTTAGGCAATTCAGGGGGCAATCAGCCCCAGCATTTT. The encoded protein is CASSLGNSGGNQPQHF. The V gene is TRBV7-9, the J gene TRBJ1-5; D is possibly TRBD1 (6 bases). The CDR3 loop spans 16 amino acids. Trimming removed 1 base from V and 2 bases from J, with 12 bases in between. Germline loops: CDR1 SEHNR, CDR2 FQNEAQ (reference sequence).